One and the same sample provided the 26 T cell receptor beta chains below, sequenced in a study of T cell changes during pregnancy in multiple sclerosis. Profiling relied on immunoSEQ multiplex PCR, and the TCRdb table lists in-frame clones only, not all of them. The sample records roughly 38,000 clones, 75% to 95% being singletons. The sample in question was CD4+ T cells from peripheral blood mononuclear cells, obtained after pregnancy. These TCRs come from a female donor in good health, enrolled as a control in a pregnancy study.

V and J are TRBV13 and TRBJ2-7; TRBD1 might be the D (6 bases). CDR3 size: 14 residues. The germline V gene has CDR1 PRHDT and CDR2 FYEKMQ (reference sequence). The V end lost 3 bases, the J end lost 4 bases, and 13 bases lay between the germline ends. The CDR3 nucleotides are TGTGCCAGCAGCTTGGGACACAGCGTGTACGAGCAGTACTTC. Protein product: CASSLGHSVYEQYF.

The chain joins TRBV9 to TRBJ2-3; D perhaps matches TRBD1 (6 bases). Germline V gene sequence: CDR1 SGDLS, CDR2 YYNGEE. The CDR3 is 14 amino acids. V shed 3 bases and J shed 2 bases, with 10 bases lying between them. The CDR3 region is CASSDRDNTDTQYF. The CDR3 coding sequence is TGTGCCAGCAGCGACCGGGACAACACAGATACGCAGTATTTT.

The chain has TRBV7-6 and TRBJ2-1; TRBD2 matches at 12 bases. After removal of 2 bases from V and 4 bases from J, the junction contained 3 bases not matched to a gene. CDR1 is SGHVS, CDR2 FNYEAQ, per germline. CDR3 length: 16 residues. The CDR3 nucleotides read TGTGCCAGCAGCTTACGCCTAGCGGGAGGGTACAATGAGCAGTTCTTC. This encodes CASSLRLAGGYNEQFF.

This clone has more than one count but fewer than ten. The rearrangement uses TRBV28 and TRBJ2-7; 13 bases match TRBD2. The CDR3 loop spans 12 amino acids. CDR1 and CDR2 (germline): MDHEN, SYDVKM. The junction had 1 base not matched to a gene; V was cut back by 8 bases and J by 6 bases. The CDR3 region has the DNA TGTGCCAGCGGACTAGCGGGAGCCGAGCAGTACTTC. Its protein product is CASGLAGAEQYF.

Concerning this clone: One end of the junction is discordant with germline, which a read error may explain. The rearrangement uses TRBV7-9 and TRBJ2-7, with 8 bases matching TRBD1. CDR3 length: 14 residues. From germline, CDR1 is SEHNR and CDR2 FQNEAQ (reference sequence). As DNA, the CDR3 is TGTGCCAGCAGCCTTGACAGGGGCTCCAACGAGCAGTACTTC. Translating gives CASSLDRGSNEQYF.

V is TRBV27 and J is TRBJ2-1, with 10 bases that match TRBD1. Unmatched junction bases numbered 1, after V lost 2 bases and J lost 0 bases. CDR1 MNHEY and CDR2 SMNVEV come from the germline V gene (reference sequence). CDR3 length equals 16 residues. CDR3 loop: CASSLRTGGSYNEQFF. In DNA, the CDR3 is TGTGCCAGCAGTTTACGGACAGGGGGCTCCTACAATGAGCAGTTCTTC.

The chain joins TRBV14 to TRBJ1-1; the D gene is possibly TRBD1 (5 bases). V shed 1 base and J shed 4 bases, with 13 bases lying between them. Germline V gene lookup returns CDR1 SGHDN and CDR2 FVKESK. This CDR3 comprises 15 residues. This chain's CDR3 is CASSQVLGTGTEAFF. For the CDR3, the DNA is TGTGCCAGCAGCCAAGTCCTGGGCACAGGCACTGAAGCTTTCTTT.

The rearrangement uses TRBV1 and TRBJ1-6; the table assigns TRBD1, which was not confirmed against the DNA. TRBV1 is recorded as a pseudogene. The CDR3 totals 18 residues. The CDR3 region is CTSSQDRVEYWRHSPLHF. Here the CDR3 DNA reads TGCACCAGCAGCCAGGACAGGGTTGAGTATTGGAGACATTCACCCCTCCACTTT.

This clone has more than one count but fewer than ten. J is TRBJ2-2 and V is TRBV6-4; TRBD2 aligns across 7 bases. The CDR3 has 13 amino acids. V was pared by 4 bases and J by 4 bases, with 0 bases of the junction left unmatched. Germline V gene sequence: CDR1 MRHNA, CDR2 SNTAGT. The CDR3 is CASSGTSTGELFF. CDR3 bases: TGTGCCAGCAGTGGGACTAGCACCGGGGAGCTGTTTTTT.

The rearrangement joins TRBV7-9 to TRBJ1-1, with a possible D match to TRBD1 (6 bases). This CDR3 comprises 11 residues. The V and J ends lost 5 bases and 8 bases respectively, with 9 bases between them. Germline CDR1 and CDR2: SEHNR and FQNEAQ (reference sequence). This chain's CDR3 is CASSPTGEAFF. The CDR3 DNA follows: TGTGCCAGCAGCCCCACAGGGGAAGCTTTCTTT.

The chain carries TRBV7-2 and TRBJ2-3, with 16 bases fitting TRBD2. Germline-derived CDR1 and CDR2 are SGHTA and FQGNSA. Trimming removed 6 bases from V and 3 bases from J; junction bases left unmatched: 9. The CDR3 sequence is 18 residues long. CDR3 residues: CASSLGPGLAGGTDTQYF. The CDR3 DNA reads as TGTGCCAGCAGTCTTGGCCCGGGACTAGCGGGGGGGACAGATACGCAGTATTTT.

This chain joins TRBV5-1 and TRBJ1-1, with TRBD1 matching 8 bases. The germline V gene encodes CDR1 SGHRS and CDR2 YFSETQ. The J segment lost 4 bases and the V segment lost 2 bases, leaving 1 base of the junction unmatched. CDR3 size: 13 residues. Here the CDR3 reads CASSFTGGTEAFF. In DNA form, the CDR3 reads TGCGCCAGCAGCTTCACAGGGGGCACTGAAGCTTTCTTT.

V usage is TRBV27 and J usage is TRBJ2-3; maybe TRBD2 (6 bases). Germline loops: CDR1 MNHEY, CDR2 SMNVEV (reference sequence). The CDR3 sequence is 13 residues long. V lost 6 bases to trimming and J lost 8 bases, with 15 bases between them. CDR3 protein: CASRASGLGTQYF. For the CDR3, the DNA is TGTGCCAGCAGAGCCAGCGGGTTAGGTACGCAGTATTTT.

In DNA form, the CDR3 reads TGTGCCTCCCAAGCGGGAAATACAGATACGCAGTATTTT. Its translation: CASQAGNTDTQYF. The rearrangement uses TRBV30 and TRBJ2-3; 7 nucleotides line up with TRBD2. CDR1 is GTSNPN, CDR2 SVGIG, per germline (reference sequence). J was trimmed by 3 bases and V by 7 bases; bases with no gene match: 7. The CDR3 has 13 amino acids.

CDR3 sequence (DNA): TGCAGCGTTGGTTCTAGCGGAGCCACAGATACGCAGTATTTT. Protein sequence: CSVGSSGATDTQYF. V and J are TRBV29-1 and TRBJ2-3, with 7 bases aligning to TRBD2. CDR1 SQVTM and CDR2 ANQGSEA come from the germline V gene. The J segment lost 2 bases and the V segment lost 4 bases, leaving 6 bases of the junction unmatched. The CDR3 sequence is 14 residues long.

The CDR3 region has the DNA TGTGCCAGCACAGGGTTGCGGTACGAGCAGTACTTC. Its translation: CASTGLRYEQYF. This chain uses TRBV28 with TRBJ2-7, with a tentative D call TRBD1 (5 bases). The germline V gene encodes CDR1 MDHEN and CDR2 SYDVKM. The CDR3 spans 12 residues. Deletions cut 7 bases from V and 4 bases from J, with 11 bases between.

The chain uses TRBV15 and TRBJ2-7; the D gene is possibly TRBD1 (6 bases). Trimming stripped 2 bases from V and 5 bases from J, with 10 bases between. Germline values: CDR1 LNHNV, CDR2 YYDKDF (reference sequence). This CDR3 spans 13 amino acids. CDR3 region: CATSRTTGNEQYF. The CDR3 DNA sequence: TGTGCCACCAGCAGAACAACAGGGAACGAGCAGTACTTC.

The V gene is TRBV20-1, the J gene TRBJ1-1; D call uncertain. This CDR3 contains 11 residues. Germline CDR1 is DFQATT and CDR2 is SNEGSKA (reference sequence). With 1 base removed from V and 7 bases from J, the gap between germline ends came to 7 bases. CDR3 DNA sequence: TGCAGTGCTAGAGTATGGAGTGAAGCTTTCTTT. Translated: CSARVWSEAFF.

This sequence joins TRBV28 and TRBJ1-2; 8 bases line up with TRBD1. Germline-derived CDR1 and CDR2 are MDHEN and SYDVKM. The V and J ends lost 5 bases and 4 bases, in that order; junction bases with no gene match: 6. This CDR3 has 14 residues. CDR3 sequence: CASSDRTGSYGYTF. CDR3 nucleotide sequence: TGTGCCAGCAGTGATAGGACAGGGAGCTATGGCTACACCTTC.

This rearrangement joins TRBV7-9 to TRBJ1-1; possible D gene TRBD1, 5 bases. CDR1 is SEHNR, CDR2 FQNEAQ, per germline (reference sequence). This CDR3 is 14 amino acids long. Trimming cost V 3 bases and J 3 bases, with 11 bases left between them. This CDR3 is CASSFQGSDTEAFF. The CDR3 nucleotides read TGTGCCAGCAGCTTCCAGGGTTCGGACACTGAAGCTTTCTTT.

This chain connects TRBV25-1 to TRBJ1-3; TRBD1 might be the D (5 bases). Per the germline V gene, CDR1 is MGHDK and CDR2 is SYGVNS. Trimming stripped 0 bases from V and 4 bases from J, with 16 bases between. The CDR3 is 17 amino acids. The CDR3 sequence: CASSEYPDVGVGNTIYF. CDR3 DNA sequence: TGTGCCAGCAGTGAATATCCCGACGTAGGGGTCGGAAACACCATATATTTT.

The chain carries TRBV4-2 and TRBJ1-6; possible D gene TRBD1, 5 bases. Germline values: CDR1 LGHNA, CDR2 YNFKEQ. This CDR3 has 16 amino acids. V was clipped by 0 bases and J by 8 bases, with 14 bases between them. CDR3 DNA: TGTGCCAGCAGCCAAGATCGGCGCAGGGATTATTCACCCCTCCACTTT. It yields the protein CASSQDRRRDYSPLHF.

The V and J genes are TRBV6-5 and TRBJ2-5, with D possibly matching TRBD2 (7 bases). The DNA end lines up better with TRBJ2-7; the J call may be wrong. The germline V gene encodes CDR1 MNHEY and CDR2 SVGAGI. This CDR3 region has 13 residues. CDR3 coding DNA: TGTGCCGTCTCCCGAGGGGGGGTCTACGAGCAGTACTTC. Protein product: CAVSRGGVYEQYF.

The CDR3 sequence is CASSQDQGRLSYEQYF. As DNA, the CDR3 is TGTGCCAGCAGCCAAGATCAGGGTAGGCTTTCTTACGAGCAGTACTTC. V gene TRBV14 combines with J gene TRBJ2-7, with D maybe TRBD1 (5 bases). The V gene's germline CDR1 is SGHDN and CDR2 FVKESK. The length of the CDR3 is 16 residues. V lost 0 bases and J 4 bases, leaving 16 bases between the germline ends.

The gene calls are TRBV27 and TRBJ1-6, with TRBD1 matching 10 bases. The junction had 14 bases not matched to a gene; V was cut back by 5 bases and J by 10 bases. Germline-derived CDR1 and CDR2 are MNHEY and SMNVEV (reference sequence). The CDR3 spans 17 residues. The CDR3 coding sequence is TGTGCCAGCAGTCGCGAAAGTCCGGGACAGGGGTGGTCACCCCTCCACTTT. Residues: CASSRESPGQGWSPLHF.

This clone was seen just once. The chain is built from TRBV29-1 and TRBJ2-5, with 7 nucleotides matching TRBD1. Trimming at V came to 4 bases and at J to 2 bases, leaving 7 bases not matched to a gene. There are 14 residues in the CDR3. Germline values: CDR1 SQVTM, CDR2 ANQGSEA. The CDR3 loop is CSVVPQGQQETQYF. CDR3 nucleotide sequence: TGCAGCGTTGTACCCCAGGGACAGCAAGAGACCCAGTACTTC. Together with reference TRBV29-1 and TRBJ2-5, the CDR3 gives the full variable domain: SAVISQKPSRDICQRGTSLTIQCQVDSQVTMMFWYRQQPGQSLTLIATANQGSEATYESGFVIDKFPISRPNLTFSTLTVSNMSPEDSSIYLCSVVPQGQQETQYFGPGTRLLVL.